This TCR beta chain was sequenced for a study of OX40 agonist ivuxolimab in advanced cancers. Study results and caveats: The study found among the lowest clonal expansion in partial responders at 0.1-3.0 mg/kg.

Worth noting for this clone: Its antigen is unidentified.

This CDR3 has 14 amino acids. Looked up from germline, CDR1 is LNHDA and CDR2 is SQIVND (reference sequence). V was pared by 4 bases and J by 2 bases, with 12 bases between. Samples were taken at baseline and on day 1 of cycles 4 and 7. Measured with immunoSEQ multiplex PCR; TCRdb has only the in-frame clones, and not every one. The sample consists of about 77,000 clones, over 70% of them appearing once. The rearrangement joins TRBV19 to TRBJ2-7, with D perhaps TRBD1 (5 bases). This clonotype originated in an adult with an advanced solid tumor such as melanoma, head and neck, liver or kidney cancer. The sample in question was CD4+ or CD8+ T cells sorted from blood, obtained in a trial of the OX40 agonist ivuxolimab. Written as DNA, the CDR3 is TGTGCCAGTAGTACCCAGGGTAACCCCTACGAGCAGTACTTC. Amino acid sequence: CASSTQGNPYEQYF.